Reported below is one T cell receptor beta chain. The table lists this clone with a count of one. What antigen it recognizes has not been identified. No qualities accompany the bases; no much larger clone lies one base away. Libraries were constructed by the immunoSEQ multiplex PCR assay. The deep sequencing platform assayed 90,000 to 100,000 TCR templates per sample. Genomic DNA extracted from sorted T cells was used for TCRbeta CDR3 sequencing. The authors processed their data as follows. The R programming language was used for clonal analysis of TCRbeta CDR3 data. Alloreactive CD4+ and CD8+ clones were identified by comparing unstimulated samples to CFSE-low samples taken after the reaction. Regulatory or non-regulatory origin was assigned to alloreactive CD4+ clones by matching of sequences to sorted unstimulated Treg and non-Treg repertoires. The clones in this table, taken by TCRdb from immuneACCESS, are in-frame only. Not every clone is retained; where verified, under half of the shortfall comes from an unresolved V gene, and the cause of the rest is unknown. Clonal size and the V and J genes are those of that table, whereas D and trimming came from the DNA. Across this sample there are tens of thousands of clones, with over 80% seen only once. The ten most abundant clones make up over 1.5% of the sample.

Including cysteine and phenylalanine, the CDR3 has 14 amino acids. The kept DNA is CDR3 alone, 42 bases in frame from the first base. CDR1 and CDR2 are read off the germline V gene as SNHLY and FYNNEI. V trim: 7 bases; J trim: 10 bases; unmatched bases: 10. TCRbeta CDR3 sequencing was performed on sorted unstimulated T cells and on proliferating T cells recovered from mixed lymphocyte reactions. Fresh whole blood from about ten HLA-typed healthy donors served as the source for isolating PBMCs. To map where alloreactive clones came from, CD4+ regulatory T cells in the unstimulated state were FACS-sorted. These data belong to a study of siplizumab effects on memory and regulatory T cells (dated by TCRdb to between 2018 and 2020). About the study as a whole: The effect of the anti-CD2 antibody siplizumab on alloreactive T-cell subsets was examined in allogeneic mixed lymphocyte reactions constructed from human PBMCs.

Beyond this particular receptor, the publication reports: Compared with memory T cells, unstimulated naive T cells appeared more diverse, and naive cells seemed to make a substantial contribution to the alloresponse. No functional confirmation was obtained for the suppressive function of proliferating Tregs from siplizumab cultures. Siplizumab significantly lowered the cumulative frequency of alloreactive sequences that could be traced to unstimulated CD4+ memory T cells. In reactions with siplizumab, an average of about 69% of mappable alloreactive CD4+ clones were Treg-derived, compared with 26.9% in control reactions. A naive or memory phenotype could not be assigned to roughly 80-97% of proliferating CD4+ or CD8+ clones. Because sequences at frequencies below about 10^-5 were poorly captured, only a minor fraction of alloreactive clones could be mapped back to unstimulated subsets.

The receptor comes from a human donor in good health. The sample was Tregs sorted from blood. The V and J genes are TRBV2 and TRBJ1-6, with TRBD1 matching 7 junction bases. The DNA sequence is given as TGTGCCAGCACGGCCGAGGGAGGGGGCTCACCCCTCCACTTT. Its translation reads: CASTAEGGGSPLHF.